This T cell receptor beta chain was observed in a study of blood T cell repertoires in COVID-19. At the level of the study: PBMCs, B-cell-depleted T cells, or T cells provided the cDNA or gDNA that made up the material.

This CDR3 comprises 17 residues. After removal of 4 bases from V and 7 bases from J, the junction contained 14 bases not matched to a gene. CDR1 and CDR2 from the germline V gene are MDHEN and SYDVKM. Per the original methods: Estimation of nucleated cell counts relied on the amplification of reference gene primers. The protocol was immunoSEQ multiplex PCR, while the TCRdb copy is restricted to in-frame clones and leaves out a portion. V and J calls and clone size follow that table, whereas D and trimming were derived from the DNA. The sample contains over 300,000 clones, around 86% of which appear only once.

The sample was peripheral blood. The gene calls are TRBV28 and TRBJ2-7; 12 bases map to TRBD1. This TCR derives from a woman in her fifties or sixties with acute or convalescent COVID-19. DNA for the CDR3: TGTGCCAGCAGTTCTCCCGGGGGGACAGGGGGCGTTAGGGAGCAGTACTTC. Protein sequence: CASSSPGGTGGVREQYF.